Following are 12 T cell receptor beta chains from one sample sequenced in a study of blood T cell repertoires in COVID-19. Generated by immunoSEQ multiplex PCR, the TCRdb table keeps only in-frame clones and is missing some. This sample yields a few hundred thousand clones, of which roughly 88% are seen a single time; 0.85% to 0.9% belongs to the top ten. Sequencing input: peripheral blood. These receptors all come from a human donor with COVID-19, enrolled during active disease. The donor label of this sample is uncertain.

The V and J genes are TRBV20-1 and TRBJ2-5, with a possible D match to TRBD1 (5 bases). V was trimmed by 5 bases and J by 4 bases, leaving 8 bases between them. Germline CDR1 is DFQATT and CDR2 is SNEGSKA (reference sequence). The CDR3 extends over 11 amino acids. The CDR3: CSAGQRETQYF. In nucleotides, the CDR3 is TGCAGTGCTGGACAACGAGAGACCCAGTACTTC.

The V call is TRBV13, the J call TRBJ2-3; D uncertain. CDR3 length: 14 amino acids. The V end lost 4 bases, the J end lost 3 bases, and 11 bases lay between the germline ends. From germline, CDR1 is PRHDT and CDR2 FYEKMQ (reference sequence). CDR3 sequence reads: CASSYLQATDTQYF. CDR3 nucleotide sequence: TGTGCCAGCAGCTATCTCCAGGCTACAGATACGCAGTATTTT.

The genes are TRBV23-1 and TRBJ2-7, with 11 bases matching TRBD2. TRBV23-1 is an open reading frame whose function is uncertain. V trimming: 0 bases; J trimming: 9 bases; junction bases outside the gene matches: 13. The CDR3 contains 17 residues. CDR3 bases: TGCGCCAGCAGTCAATCATCGGCGGTAGCGGGAGGGCATGGGCAGTACTTC. Its translation: CASSQSSAVAGGHGQYF.

The genes are TRBV11-3 and TRBJ1-4; D is undetermined. The ends were cut back, 3 bases at V and 5 bases at J, with 7 bases in the middle. The CDR3 loop spans 13 amino acids. The germline gives CDR1 SGHNT, CDR2 YENEEA. The CDR3 bases are TGTGCCAGCAGCTTTTCCCCGAATGAAAAACTGTTTTTT. This gives the protein CASSFSPNEKLFF.

The chain uses TRBV14 and TRBJ2-2; no reliable D call. V was cut by 2 bases and J by 6 bases, with 7 bases left in between. Germline V gene lookup returns CDR1 SGHDN and CDR2 FVKESK. The CDR3 totals 13 residues. The CDR3 coding sequence is TGTGCCAGCAGCCAAAGCTGGTCCGGGGAGCTGTTTTTT. Its protein product is CASSQSWSGELFF.

This chain connects TRBV7-2 to TRBJ2-3; 7 bases are a match to TRBD2. The CDR3 loop spans 15 amino acids. Germline V CDR1 and CDR2: SGHTA, FQGNSA. J was trimmed by 6 bases and V by 5 bases; bases with no gene match: 11. CDR3 sequence reads: CASSTRLAEGDTQYF. Written as DNA, the CDR3 is TGTGCCAGCAGCACCCGTCTAGCGGAGGGGGATACGCAGTATTTT.

J is TRBJ2-3 and V is TRBV12-3 or TRBV12-4; D is undetermined. The CDR3 loop spans 13 amino acids. The V end was cut by 3 bases, the J end by 5 bases, with 9 bases between. The CDR3 DNA sequence: TGTGCCAGCAGTTTGTATGAGATAGATACGCAGTATTTT. Protein sequence: CASSLYEIDTQYF.

The gene calls are TRBV7-9 and TRBJ1-3; D ambiguous. From germline, CDR1 is SEHNR and CDR2 FQNEAQ (reference sequence). This CDR3 comprises 13 residues. V gave up 2 bases and J gave up 6 bases, with 8 bases separating them. CDR3: CASSLLSQNTIYF. The CDR3 DNA reads TGTGCCAGCAGCTTACTTAGCCAAAACACCATATATTTT.

The chain has TRBV30 and TRBJ1-3; no definite D call. V dropped 4 bases and J dropped 0 bases, with 7 bases sitting between them. Germline V gives CDR1 GTSNPN, CDR2 SVGIG (reference sequence). The CDR3 has 13 amino acids. The CDR3 nucleotides are TGTGCCTGGAAGAGAGGCTCTGGAAACACCATATATTTT. Translating gives CAWKRGSGNTIYF.

The chain has TRBV28 and TRBJ2-1; D is unresolved. This CDR3 has 14 amino acids. Trimming removed 10 bases from V and 4 bases from J, with 17 bases in between. Germline values: CDR1 MDHEN, CDR2 SYDVKM. CDR3 sequence reads: CATSRPAQYNEQFF. The DNA for the CDR3 is TGTGCCACCTCCAGGCCTGCCCAATACAATGAGCAGTTCTTC.

A note on this clone: Different DNA sequences within this sample yield the same CDR3. This chain connects TRBV2 to TRBJ1-5; 9 bases fit TRBD1. J gave up 7 bases and V 6 bases, and 4 bases lay outside the gene matches. Germline CDR1 SNHLY, CDR2 FYNNEI. This CDR3 is built from 13 residues. In nucleotides, the CDR3 is TGTGCCAGCAGGGGACAGGGCGGGCAGCCCCAGCATTTT. It codes for CASRGQGGQPQHF.

This clone was counted once. The chain has TRBV7-9 and TRBJ2-7; 8 bases map to TRBD2. Germline V gene sequence: CDR1 SEHNR, CDR2 FQNEAQ (reference sequence). This CDR3 region has 15 residues. J gave up 0 bases and V 2 bases, and 3 bases lay outside the gene matches. This CDR3 reads CASSLTGGSSYEQYF. The DNA of the CDR3 is TGTGCCAGCAGCTTAACGGGGGGGAGCTCCTACGAGCAGTACTTC.